The text below deals with one TCR beta chain. What it binds is unknown. The entry originates in a study of shared clonotypes between healthy human individuals. Study-level results: Sorted-subset sequencing, rarefaction showed, was incomplete despite large depth.

Only in-frame clones appear in the TCRdb table, and some are missing; sequencing was by immunoSEQ multiplex PCR. The sample holds over a million clones; 95% to 97% are singletons and the top ten take over 1%. Germline CDR1 and CDR2: LNHDA and SQIVND (reference sequence). V lost 7 bases and J 4 bases, leaving 16 bases between the germline ends. The CDR3 contains 14 residues. The sequence came from a man between 25 and 39 years old in good health. The sequenced sample was naive CD4+ T cells sorted from blood. Subset: CD45RA+ positively selected. This rearrangement joins TRBV19 to TRBJ1-2; unclear D gene. The CDR3 sequence is CASKSTAQSYGYTF. The CDR3 DNA reads TGTGCCAGTAAATCGACGGCTCAGAGCTATGGCTACACCTTC. The whole variable domain, remainder taken from reference TRBV19 and TRBJ1-2, is DGGITQSPKYLFRKEGQNVTLSCEQNLNHDAMYWYRQDPGQGLRLIYYSQIVNDFQKGDIAEGYSVSREKKESFPLTVTSAQKNPTAFYLCASKSTAQSYGYTFGSGTRLTVV.